This T cell receptor beta chain was recovered during a study of T cell responses to AZD1222 COVID-19 vaccine. Only in-frame clones appear in the TCRdb table, and some are missing; sequencing was by immunoSEQ multiplex PCR. The sample has 90,000 to 150,000 clones, around 83% seen once. Germline CDR1 and CDR2: SEHNR and FQNEAQ (reference sequence). The CDR3 spans 15 residues. Trimming took 5 bases from V and 4 from J; bases not matched to a gene: 10. This clonotype originated in an adult who received the AZD1222 COVID-19 vaccine. The chain employs TRBV7-9 and TRBJ1-2; TRBD1 agrees at 7 bases. The sequenced sample was peripheral blood, obtained 28 days after the second AZD1222 dose. Written as DNA, the CDR3 is TGTGCCAGCAGCCCATGGGACAGAACTCTCTATGGCTACACCTTC. Translated, it gives CASSPWDRTLYGYTF. The entire variable domain, with the rest obtained from reference TRBV7-9 and TRBJ1-2, is as follows: DTGVSQNPRHKITKRGQNVTFRCDPISEHNRLYWYRQTLGQGPEFLTYFQNEAQLEKSRLLSDRFSAERPKGSFSTLEIQRTEQGDSAMYLCASSPWDRTLYGYTFGSGTRLTVV.